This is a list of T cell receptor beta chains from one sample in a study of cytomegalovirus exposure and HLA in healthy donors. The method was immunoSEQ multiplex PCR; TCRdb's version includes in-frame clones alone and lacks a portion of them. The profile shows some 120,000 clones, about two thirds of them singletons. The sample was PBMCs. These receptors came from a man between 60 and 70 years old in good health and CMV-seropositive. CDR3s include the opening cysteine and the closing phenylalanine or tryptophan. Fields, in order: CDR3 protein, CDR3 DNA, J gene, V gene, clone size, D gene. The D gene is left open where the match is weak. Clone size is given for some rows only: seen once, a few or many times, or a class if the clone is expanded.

CDR3: CASSAGLAGGSRTDTQYF
DNA: TGTGCCAGCAGCGCGGGACTAGCGGGGGGGTCTAGGACAGATACGCAGTATTTT
J: TRBJ2-3
V: TRBV9
size: once
D: TRBD2

CDR3: CAISANTNSPLHF
DNA: TGTGCCATCAGTGCAAACACCAATTCACCCCTCCACTTT
J: TRBJ1-6
V: TRBV10-3
size: NA
D: NA

CDR3: CASSEYRSNTEAFF
DNA: TGTGCCAGCAGTGAATACAGGTCGAACACTGAAGCTTTCTTT
J: TRBJ1-1
V: TRBV2
size: NA
D: NA

CDR3: CASSSISGGNTGELFF
DNA: TGTGCCAGCAGTTCAATTAGCGGGGGCAACACCGGGGAGCTGTTTTTT
J: TRBJ2-2
V: TRBV27
size: few
D: TRBD2

CDR3: CASSSDTDTEAFF
DNA: TGTGCCAGTAGTTCTGACACAGACACTGAAGCTTTCTTT
J: TRBJ1-1
V: TRBV19
size: NA
D: NA

CDR3: CASSQLAGGTDTQYF
DNA: TGTGCCAGCAGCCAACTAGCGGGGGGCACAGATACGCAGTATTTT
J: TRBJ2-3
V: TRBV6-5
size: once
D: TRBD2

CDR3: CASSAGQEETQYF
DNA: TGTGCCAGCAGTGCGGGACAGGAAGAGACCCAGTACTTC
J: TRBJ2-5
V: TRBV2
size: NA
D: TRBD1

CDR3: CASSFTARPEDTQYF
DNA: TGTGCCAGCAGCTTTACGGCCCGCCCGGAGGATACGCAGTATTTT
J: TRBJ2-3
V: TRBV7-9
size: once
D: NA

CDR3: CASSSEPRFIGYNSPLHF
DNA: TGTGCCAGCAGCTCTGAGCCCCGTTTTATCGGGTATAATTCACCCCTCCACTTT
J: TRBJ1-6
V: TRBV5-6
size: few
D: NA

CDR3: CASSLAKQGRNTEAFF
DNA: TGTGCCAGCAGCTTGGCCAAACAGGGGAGGAACACTGAAGCTTTCTTT
J: TRBJ1-1
V: TRBV5-4
size: NA
D: TRBD1

CDR3: CASRTGQGARNYGYTF
DNA: TGTGCCAGCAGGACGGGACAGGGGGCGCGAAACTATGGCTACACCTTC
J: TRBJ1-2
V: TRBV7-9
size: NA
D: TRBD1

CDR3: CASGQGLAGDNEQFF
DNA: TGTGCCAGCGGGCAGGGGCTAGCGGGGGACAATGAGCAGTTCTTC
J: TRBJ2-1
V: TRBV6-1
size: NA
D: TRBD2

CDR3: CASSPRQGTQYF
DNA: TGTGCCAGCTCACCTAGGCAGGGGACCCAGTACTTC
J: TRBJ2-5
V: TRBV18
size: once
D: NA

CDR3: CASRYGLVSYEQYF
DNA: TGTGCCAGCAGGTATGGACTGGTCTCCTACGAGCAGTACTTC
J: TRBJ2-7
V: TRBV5-6
size: NA
D: NA

CDR3: CASRSIPRGTGELFF
DNA: TGTGCCAGTAGATCTATCCCGCGGGGCACCGGGGAGCTGTTTTTT
J: TRBJ2-2
V: TRBV19
size: NA
D: NA

CDR3: CASSPTGTYQETQYF
DNA: TGTGCCAGCAGCCCAACCGGGACTTACCAAGAGACCCAGTACTTC
J: TRBJ2-5
V: TRBV13
size: NA
D: NA

CDR3: CASTQRGRSGANVLTF
DNA: TGTGCCAGCACCCAGCGGGGACGCTCTGGGGCCAACGTCCTGACTTTC
J: TRBJ2-6
V: TRBV28
size: NA
D: TRBD2

CDR3: CASSLGGGPTYEQYF
DNA: TGTGCCAGCAGCTTAGGCGGGGGCCCTACCTACGAGCAGTACTTC
J: TRBJ2-7
V: TRBV7-3
size: NA
D: NA

CDR3: CASSVGAGGYDYEQYF
DNA: TGTGCCAGCAGCGTAGGGGCGGGGGGTTACGACTACGAGCAGTACTTC
J: TRBJ2-7
V: TRBV9
size: NA
D: TRBD2

CDR3: CASSMTSTASYQPQHF
DNA: TGCGCCAGCAGCATGACTTCGACAGCGAGCTATCAGCCCCAGCATTTT
J: TRBJ1-5
V: TRBV4-1
size: NA
D: NA

CDR3: CASSGTVGNSPLHF
DNA: TGCGCCAGCAGTGGGACAGTCGGTAATTCACCCCTCCACTTT
J: TRBJ1-6
V: TRBV5-1
size: few
D: TRBD1

CDR3: CASSYGTSEDEQFF
DNA: TGTGCCAGCAGTTACGGGACTAGCGAAGATGAGCAGTTCTTC
J: TRBJ2-1
V: TRBV6-6
size: NA
D: TRBD2

CDR3: CAISRGPTSGVNTGELFF
DNA: TGTGCCATCAGTCGGGGCCCCACTAGCGGGGTTAACACCGGGGAGCTGTTTTTT
J: TRBJ2-2
V: TRBV10-3
size: few
D: TRBD2

CDR3: CASSYFRGRAFF
DNA: TGTGCCAGCAGTTACTTTCGCGGAAGGGCTTTCTTT
J: TRBJ1-1
V: TRBV6-5
size: few
D: NA

CDR3: CASSQDWGGLAPYEQYF
DNA: TGTGCCAGCAGCCAAGATTGGGGAGGCTTAGCCCCCTACGAGCAGTACTTC
J: TRBJ2-7
V: TRBV4-2
size: NA
D: NA

CDR3: CASSFEGAVGSPLHF
DNA: TGCGCCAGCAGCTTTGAAGGGGCCGTAGGGTCACCCCTCCACTTT
J: TRBJ1-6
V: TRBV5-1
size: NA
D: NA

CDR3: CASSTGSGGGTDTQYF
DNA: TGTGCCAGCAGCACGGGGAGCGGGGGGGGCACAGATACGCAGTATTTT
J: TRBJ2-3
V: TRBV9
size: NA
D: TRBD2

CDR3: CASGHASNQPQHF
DNA: TGTGCCTCGGGACACGCTAGCAATCAGCCCCAGCATTTT
J: TRBJ1-5
V: TRBV19
size: NA
D: NA

CDR3: CASSRPRGDFTSYEQYF
DNA: TGTGCCAGCAGCCGGCCAAGAGGGGACTTCACCTCCTACGAGCAGTACTTC
J: TRBJ2-7
V: TRBV27
size: NA
D: NA

CDR3: CASSSGASADTQYF
DNA: TGCGCCAGCAGCTCTGGAGCGAGCGCAGATACGCAGTATTTT
J: TRBJ2-3
V: TRBV5-1
size: NA
D: NA